The TCR beta chain described here comes from a study of T cells after posttransplantation cyclophosphamide. General study points: Donor-recipient repertoire similarity was low at 1-2 months, rising over year one.

The protocol was immunoSEQ multiplex PCR, while the TCRdb copy is restricted to in-frame clones and leaves out a portion. Sampling found around 34,000 clones, none seen once. The CDR3 is 12 residues long. Germline CDR1 and CDR2: MNHNS and SASEGT. V was clipped by 6 bases and J by 3 bases, with 6 bases between them. This clone was counted ten times or more. The target antigen is unknown. On the day of bone marrow donation, the related graft donor provided peripheral blood. The chain joins TRBV6-1 to TRBJ1-3; the D is unclear. The sample was PBMCs. The receptor was isolated from a man aged 50-59 years in good health, CMV-negative, and a related stem cell transplant donor. The CDR3 sequence: CASRQSGNTIYF. For the CDR3, the DNA is TGTGCCAGCAGACAAAGTGGAAACACCATATATTTT.